These 25 T cell receptor beta chains originate from one sample sequenced in a study of blood T cell repertoires in COVID-19. The repertoire was sequenced with immunoSEQ multiplex PCR; TCRdb's copy has only in-frame clones and lacks some. The sample has around 210,000 clones; roughly 88% are singletons. Input material: peripheral blood. These TCRs come from a man aged 50-59 years with COVID-19, enrolled during active disease.

The V call is TRBV30, the J call TRBJ1-5; TRBD1 matches at 7 bases. The CDR3 extends over 14 amino acids. V was pared by 2 bases and J by 5 bases, with 6 bases of the junction left unmatched. Per the germline V gene, CDR1 is GTSNPN and CDR2 is SVGIG (reference sequence). The chain's CDR3 is CAWSLGTVHQPQHF. CDR3 coding DNA: TGTGCCTGGAGTCTTGGGACAGTCCATCAGCCCCAGCATTTT.

The J gene is TRBJ1-1, the V gene TRBV25-1; D is uncertain. V gave up 3 bases and J gave up 1 base, with 12 bases separating them. Germline V gene data show CDR1 as MGHDK and CDR2 as SYGVNS. This CDR3 has 15 residues. CDR3: CASSDARHGNTEAFF. For the CDR3, the DNA is TGTGCCAGCAGTGATGCACGCCACGGGAACACTGAAGCTTTCTTT.

The chain employs TRBV10-3 and TRBJ2-5, with a weak D call TRBD1 (6 bases). This CDR3 comprises 15 residues. V was cut by 7 bases and J by 1 base, with 16 bases left in between. Germline V CDR1 and CDR2: ENHRY, SYGVKD. As DNA, the CDR3 is TGTGCCATCATGATGACAGGAGGACCCCAAGAGACCCAGTACTTC. Encoded protein: CAIMMTGGPQETQYF.

CDR3 bases: TGTGCCAGCAGTTACGCCGGGGGGGGAATTGGAAACACCATATATTTT. Translated: CASSYAGGGIGNTIYF. The chain recombines TRBV6-5 with TRBJ1-3, with D possibly matching TRBD1 (5 bases). The CDR3 sequence is 16 residues long. The germline gives CDR1 MNHEY, CDR2 SVGAGI. Trimming took off 2 bases at V and 3 bases at J, with 14 bases between the two ends.

The V gene is TRBV5-1, the J gene TRBJ2-7; 10 bases fit TRBD2. After removal of 4 bases from V and 6 bases from J, the junction contained 10 bases not matched to a gene. The CDR3 length is 15 residues. Germline values: CDR1 SGHRS, CDR2 YFSETQ. The CDR3 is CASSTQAGGYSEQYF. CDR3 DNA: TGCGCCAGCAGCACCCAAGCGGGGGGGTATAGCGAGCAGTACTTC.

The rearrangement joins TRBV9 to TRBJ1-1; tentatively, D is TRBD1 (5 bases). Germline-derived CDR1 and CDR2 are SGDLS and YYNGEE. This CDR3 is 19 amino acids long. Trimming pared 1 base from V and 0 bases from J, leaving 22 bases between. The CDR3 is CASSVTPAIWGGLNTEAFF. CDR3 DNA: TGTGCCAGCAGCGTAACCCCCGCGATATGGGGCGGACTGAACACTGAAGCTTTCTTT.

The V call is TRBV18, the J call TRBJ2-2; TRBD2 matches 8 bases. The germline V gene has CDR1 KGHSH and CDR2 LQKENI. The CDR3 loop spans 18 amino acids. Trimming took 2 bases from V and 4 from J; bases not matched to a gene: 12. This CDR3 reads CASSPAAPSLAGTGELFF. The CDR3 region has the DNA TGTGCCAGCTCACCAGCGGCACCCTCTCTAGCGGGCACCGGGGAGCTGTTTTTT.

V is TRBV6-5 and J is TRBJ2-7; TRBD2 agrees at 7 bases. Trimming cost V 7 bases and J 4 bases; bases outside gene matches: 13. This CDR3 spans 15 amino acids. Germline V CDR1 and CDR2: MNHEY, SVGAGI. The CDR3 DNA reads TGTGCCAGCAACCCCTGGGGGGGACCCCTTTACGAGCAGTACTTC. Protein: CASNPWGGPLYEQYF.

This chain connects TRBV3-1 (or the pseudogene TRBV3-2) to TRBJ2-1, with 7 positions matching TRBD1. Trimming cost V 2 bases and J 3 bases; bases outside gene matches: 4. The germline gives CDR1 LGHDT, CDR2 YNNKEL (reference sequence). The CDR3 extends over 15 amino acids. The CDR3 sequence is CASSQISGGYNEQFF. The CDR3 region has the DNA TGTGCCAGCAGCCAAATATCAGGGGGCTACAATGAGCAGTTCTTC.

J is TRBJ2-7 and V is TRBV9, with 16 bases that match TRBD2. From germline, CDR1 is SGDLS and CDR2 YYNGEE. Unmatched junction bases numbered 20, after V lost 4 bases and J lost 4 bases. The CDR3 length is 21 residues. The CDR3 sequence is CASSPSIGTGLAGGPGYEQYF. The CDR3 DNA sequence: TGTGCCAGCAGCCCCTCGATAGGAACGGGACTAGCGGGAGGGCCGGGGTACGAGCAGTACTTC.

The genes are TRBV19 and TRBJ1-2; D gene uncertain. V dropped 6 bases and J dropped 8 bases, with 19 bases sitting between them. Germline values: CDR1 LNHDA, CDR2 SQIVND (reference sequence). This CDR3 region has 14 residues. CDR3 bases: TGTGCCAGTAGCCTACCGGGTGCCGCGGGCGGCTACACCTTC. Its translation is CASSLPGAAGGYTF.

V is TRBV15 and J is TRBJ2-5; D uncertain. From germline, CDR1 is LNHNV and CDR2 YYDKDF (reference sequence). V shed 0 bases and J shed 1 base, with 6 bases lying between them. CDR3 length: 14 residues. CDR3 nucleotide sequence: TGTGCCACCAGCAGAGAAGACACCCAAGAGACCCAGTACTTC. Translating gives CATSREDTQETQYF.

The V and J genes are TRBV7-3 and TRBJ2-5; the D gene is possibly TRBD2 (5 bases). Germline values: CDR1 SGHTA, CDR2 FQGTGA. V dropped 5 bases and J dropped 5 bases, with 12 bases sitting between them. The CDR3 extends over 13 amino acids. In DNA form, the CDR3 reads TGTGCCAGCAGCCCGGGGAGTGTGGAGACCCAGTACTTC. Its protein is CASSPGSVETQYF.

The CDR3 nucleotides are TGTGCCAGCAGCTTAGGGCTGGGACAGGGTGCTTACGAGCAGTACTTC. This gives the protein CASSLGLGQGAYEQYF. This chain joins TRBV7-6 and TRBJ2-7; TRBD1 aligns across 9 bases. Germline assignment: CDR1 SGHVS and CDR2 FNYEAQ. The CDR3 loop spans 16 amino acids. V lost 1 base, J lost 4 bases, and 8 bases stayed unmatched. The full variable domain, with the rest looked up from reference TRBV7-6 and TRBJ2-7, is GAGVSQSPRYKVTKRGQDVALRCDPISGHVSLYWYRQALGQGPEFLTYFNYEAQQDKSGLPNDRFSAERPEGSISTLTIQRTEQRDSAMYRCASSLGLGQGAYEQYFGPGTRLTVT.

This chain links TRBV18 with TRBJ2-5, with 7 bases fitting TRBD1. CDR1 is KGHSH and CDR2 is LQKENI in the germline V gene. The CDR3 length is 14 residues. V trimming: 0 bases; J trimming: 4 bases; junction bases outside the gene matches: 2. CDR3 coding DNA: TGTGCCAGCTCACCACCCTCAGGGGGAGAGACCCAGTACTTC. Translated: CASSPPSGGETQYF.

This clone was observed a handful of times. The rearrangement links TRBV27 to TRBJ2-2, with D unresolved. CDR1 and CDR2 (germline): MNHEY, SMNVEV (reference sequence). The CDR3 is 13 amino acids. V dropped 5 bases and J dropped 6 bases, with 10 bases sitting between them. The CDR3 DNA reads as TGTGCCAGCAGTCCCCGGTTTTCCGGGGAGCTGTTTTTT. Translation: CASSPRFSGELFF.

J is TRBJ2-1 and V is TRBV24-1; 7 positions agree with TRBD2. Trimming took 6 bases from V and 0 from J; bases not matched to a gene: 13. The CDR3 contains 18 residues. CDR1 is KGHDR, CDR2 SFDVKD, per germline. The CDR3 DNA sequence: TGTGCCACCAGTCCCGCTGGGGCGGGGGAGAGCTCCTACAATGAGCAGTTCTTC. Translation gives CATSPAGAGESSYNEQFF.

The chain couples TRBV24-1 to TRBJ2-1, with 8 bases fitting TRBD2. Germline trimming cut 8 bases from V and 7 bases from J; bases unmatched to any gene: 9. CDR1 is KGHDR, CDR2 SFDVKD, per germline. This CDR3 comprises 14 residues. Written as DNA, the CDR3 is TGTGCCACCACCGGCGGGGGGTCTAGAAATGAGCAGTTCTTC. Amino acid sequence: CATTGGGSRNEQFF.

V gene TRBV9 combines with J gene TRBJ2-7; the match to TRBD2 covers 10 bases. CDR1 SGDLS and CDR2 YYNGEE come from the germline V gene. V was pared by 0 bases and J by 6 bases, with 6 bases of the junction left unmatched. CDR3 size: 15 residues. This CDR3 is CASSVEASGRPEQYF. The CDR3 nucleotides are TGTGCCAGCAGCGTAGAGGCTAGCGGGAGACCCGAGCAGTACTTC. The complete variable domain, with remaining parts taken from reference TRBV9 and TRBJ2-7, reads DSGVTQTPKHLITATGQRVTLRCSPRSGDLSVYWYQQSLDQGLQFLIQYYNGEERAKGNILERFSAQQFPDLHSELNLSSLELGDSALYFCASSVEASGRPEQYFGPGTRLTVT.

The chain combines TRBV25-1 with TRBJ1-4; D is unclear. The V and J ends lost 6 bases and 0 bases respectively, with 8 bases between them. This CDR3 is 14 amino acids long. Germline CDR1 and CDR2: MGHDK and SYGVNS. CDR3 nucleotides: TGTGCCAGCAGGGACGGGGCAACTAATGAAAAACTGTTTTTT. Residues: CASRDGATNEKLFF. Combining the CDR3 with reference TRBV25-1 and TRBJ1-4 gives the whole variable domain EADIYQTPRYLVIGTGKKITLECSQTMGHDKMYWYQQDPGMELHLIHYSYGVNSTEKGDLSSESTVSRIRTEHFPLTLESARPSHTSQYLCASRDGATNEKLFFGSGTQLSVL.

V usage is TRBV6-6 and J usage is TRBJ2-7; no reliable D call. There are 13 residues in the CDR3. Trimming stripped 6 bases from V and 1 base from J, with 10 bases between. Looked up from germline, CDR1 is MNHNY and CDR2 is SVGAGI (reference sequence). As DNA, the CDR3 is TGTGCCAGCAGGGCCGCGGTTTCCTACGAGCAGTACTTC. This encodes CASRAAVSYEQYF.

Only one count was recorded for this clone. This chain connects TRBV6-1 to TRBJ1-3, with D maybe TRBD1 (5 bases). With 1 base removed from V and 4 bases from J, the gap between germline ends came to 11 bases. Germline CDR1 is MNHNS and CDR2 is SASEGT. The CDR3 extends over 15 amino acids. The CDR3 DNA reads as TGTGCCAGCAGTGAAGGGGGACTAAGGGGAAACACCATATATTTT. This encodes CASSEGGLRGNTIYF.

The rearrangement uses TRBV19 and TRBJ1-5; TRBD1 matches 10 bases. The length of the CDR3 is 19 residues. CDR1 and CDR2 from the germline V gene are LNHDA and SQIVND (reference sequence). V lost 5 bases to trimming and J lost 1 base; unmatched junction nucleotides: 14. In nucleotides, the CDR3 is TGTGCCAGTAGTCTCCCTCGGACAGGGGGTAAAGGAAGCAATCAGCCCCAGCATTTT. This codes for CASSLPRTGGKGSNQPQHF.

The V gene is TRBV14, the J gene TRBJ1-3; a possible D gene is TRBD1 (6 bases). The germline CDR1 and CDR2 sequences are SGHDN and FVKESK. The CDR3 has 15 residues. Trimming took 4 bases from V and 0 from J, leaving 10 bases between them. The CDR3 bases are TGTGCCAGCAGCCCAAGACAGGACTCTGGAAACACCATATATTTT. This encodes CASSPRQDSGNTIYF.

The V call is TRBV3-1 (or the pseudogene TRBV3-2), the J call TRBJ2-7; 9 bases map to TRBD2. The length of the CDR3 is 14 residues. The junction had 8 bases not matched to a gene; V was cut back by 6 bases and J by 5 bases. Germline CDR1 LGHDT, CDR2 YNNKEL (reference sequence). The CDR3 sequence: CASRSTSGANEQYF. As DNA, the CDR3 is TGTGCCAGCAGGTCGACTAGCGGAGCAAACGAGCAGTACTTC.